Listed below are T cell receptor beta chains from one sample, sequenced in a study of monozygotic twins with inflammatory bowel disease. TCRdb reanalyzed the 5' RACE reads and collapses them to one entry per CDR3 protein, without DNA. The table gives approximately 160,000 distinct CDR3 sequences; the top ten clones make up 2.5% to 3% of it. The specimen sequenced was blood. These TCRs come from a human donor with ulcerative colitis or Crohn's disease, or a healthy co-twin of an affected twin (not recorded which). CDR3s include the opening cysteine and the closing phenylalanine or tryptophan. The order of the fields is J gene, clone size, V gene, CDR3 protein. Rows may omit the clone size; those that give it use once, few, many or a size class.

TRBJ2-7	.	TRBV30	CASQRQSVEQYF
TRBJ2-7	.	TRBV5-6	CASSPVASGRAYEQYF
TRBJ2-1	.	TRBV5-1	CASSFIGGAAFYNEQFF
TRBJ2-7	medium-sized	TRBV11-1	CASSLPGVGYEQYF
TRBJ1-5	.	TRBV18	CASSPPGTGEQPQHF
TRBJ2-7	.	TRBV20-1	CSARRRTSPVSYEQYF
TRBJ2-1	.	TRBV25-1	CASRGQLNNEQFF
TRBJ2-7	.	TRBV4-1	CASSQVVTGDSYEQYF
TRBJ1-2	.	TRBV7-9	CAIRLEGYGYTF
TRBJ1-1	.	TRBV4-3	CASSQDHGGDTEAFF
TRBJ2-3	.	TRBV20-1	CSARVSGRVTDTQYF
TRBJ2-7	.	TRBV27	CASSLNRRSYEQYF
TRBJ2-7	.	TRBV5-6	CASSLALDAAGRFIEQYF
TRBJ1-2	.	TRBV5-1	CASSPDRGESYGYTF
TRBJ2-1	.	TRBV19	CASSRLAGANEQFF
TRBJ2-3	.	TRBV10-3	CALGLAGGDTQYF
TRBJ1-1	.	TRBV20-1	CSARGSAATEAFF
TRBJ2-3	.	TRBV28	CASGGQGNPDTQYF
TRBJ2-3	.	TRBV29-1	CSVATNTDTQYF
TRBJ1-1	.	TRBV29-1	CSVGRGQTEAFF
TRBJ2-2	.	TRBV6-2/TRBV6-3	CASSYGISNTGELFF
TRBJ2-5	.	TRBV28	CASSLMSRLGTGYQETQYF
TRBJ2-3	.	TRBV7-2	CASSPMVAGGLADTQYF
TRBJ2-4	.	TRBV25-1	CASISSGSGKNIQYF
TRBJ2-3	.	TRBV5-4	CASSLAMPSGTDTQYF
TRBJ2-3	.	TRBV27	CASSRTNIRTDTQYF
TRBJ2-3	.	TRBV6-5	CASSYSRLAGTDTQYF
TRBJ2-1	.	TRBV15	CATSLAGGDNEQFF
TRBJ1-5	.	TRBV27	CASSSRAWQPQHF
TRBJ2-1	.	TRBV11-2	CASSLGGNSYNEQFF
TRBJ1-6	.	TRBV27	CASSFNRAGESPLHF
TRBJ2-1	.	TRBV19	CASSIPGLALNEQFF
TRBJ2-1	.	TRBV12-3/TRBV12-4	CASSAEGAGALNDEQFF
TRBJ1-6	.	TRBV9	CASSETRNSPLHF
TRBJ2-5	.	TRBV3-1	CASSQTVQETQYF
TRBJ1-4	.	TRBV12-3/TRBV12-4	CASRGPRLATNEKLFF
TRBJ2-2	.	TRBV6-6	CAARVEDTGELFF
TRBJ1-1	.	TRBV7-9	CASSLGQGNTEAFF
TRBJ2-7	.	TRBV10-2	CASTPDRGREQYF
TRBJ2-1	.	TRBV10-3	CAITPGSPYNEQFF
TRBJ1-4	.	TRBV5-6	CASSSGTGISTNEKLFF
TRBJ2-5	.	TRBV7-2	CASSQPGPQYF
TRBJ2-1	.	TRBV10-3	CATLIAGEGNEQFF
TRBJ2-2	.	TRBV4-1	CASSRQMNTGELFF
TRBJ1-5	.	TRBV23-1	CASSQGLDREQQPQHF
TRBJ2-5	.	TRBV10-3	CAISPRASETQYF
TRBJ1-2	.	TRBV12-3/TRBV12-4	CASSLPPTGHYGYTF
TRBJ2-7	.	TRBV2	CASRHPGTSISYEQYF
TRBJ1-2	.	TRBV4-1	CASSQDDGVSGQVLWSYTF
TRBJ2-1	.	TRBV28	CASGSQPSSGPYNEQFF
TRBJ2-3	.	TRBV5-1	CASSPGQGAWDTQYF
TRBJ2-1	.	TRBV5-1	CASSLGVTYNEQFF
TRBJ2-6	.	TRBV20-1	CSARDILTGANVLTF
TRBJ2-7	.	TRBV7-9	CASSPLSRAVYEQYF
TRBJ2-3	.	TRBV19	CASSMREKTTPQYF